The 17 T cell receptor beta chains listed next were all sequenced from one sample in a study of technical replicates of blood from a handful of donors. Profiled with immunoSEQ multiplex PCR; TCRdb holds only in-frame clones, not every one. Of about 70,000 clones listed, around 97% are singletons. The sequenced material came from T cells isolated from PBMCs. These receptors were collected from a human donor in good health.

This chain uses TRBV6-5 with TRBJ2-2; 8 bases line up with TRBD2. CDR3 length equals 15 residues. Germline CDR1 is MNHEY and CDR2 is SVGAGI. The V segment lost 2 bases and the J segment 4 bases; nucleotides outside the gene matches: 3. CDR3 in amino acids: CASSYATSGTGELFF. Written as DNA, the CDR3 is TGTGCCAGCAGTTACGCCACTAGCGGCACCGGGGAGCTGTTTTTT.

This chain joins TRBV2 and TRBJ2-2, with D possibly being TRBD1 (6 bases). The CDR3 is 15 residues long. Per the germline V gene, CDR1 is SNHLY and CDR2 is FYNNEI. Trimming stripped 9 bases from V and 4 bases from J, with 18 bases between. As DNA, the CDR3 is TGTGCCAGTTCGCCTTCTCGAGGGGGCACCGGGGAGCTGTTTTTT. It is translated as CASSPSRGGTGELFF.

This sequence joins TRBV5-1 and TRBJ1-1; D not resolved. This CDR3 is 14 amino acids long. Germline V gives CDR1 SGHRS, CDR2 YFSETQ. Trimming shortened V by 4 bases and J by 1 base, and 11 bases separated the two germline ends. Written as DNA, the CDR3 is TGCGCCAGCAGCCCGGGTTTTCAGAACACTGAAGCTTTCTTT. Its translation: CASSPGFQNTEAFF. Together with reference TRBV5-1 and TRBJ1-1, the CDR3 gives the full variable domain: KAGVTQTPRYLIKTRGQQVTLSCSPISGHRSVSWYQQTPGQGLQFLFEYFSETQRNKGNFPGRFSGRQFSNSRSEMNVSTLELGDSALYLCASSPGFQNTEAFFGQGTRLTVV.

This chain uses TRBV30 with TRBJ1-1, with D possibly matching TRBD1 (5 bases). Per the germline V gene, CDR1 is GTSNPN and CDR2 is SVGIG (reference sequence). CDR3 length equals 14 residues. V was pared by 0 bases and J by 2 bases, with 10 bases between. This CDR3 reads CAWSVRQINTEAFF. For the CDR3, the DNA is TGTGCCTGGAGTGTACGACAGATTAACACTGAAGCTTTCTTT.

The rearrangement links TRBV30 to TRBJ1-1; 10 bases are shared with TRBD1. This CDR3 comprises 16 residues. With V trimmed by 4 bases and J by 4 bases, 12 bases remained unmatched. Germline V gene lookup returns CDR1 GTSNPN and CDR2 SVGIG (reference sequence). Written as DNA, the CDR3 is TGTGCCTGGACCGACAGGGGGCCAAACACCGGCACTGAAGCTTTCTTT. Encoded protein: CAWTDRGPNTGTEAFF.

This clone appeared once. The chain combines TRBV10-3 with TRBJ2-1; 8 bases are a match to TRBD2. The V gene end was trimmed by 8 bases and the J gene end by 6 bases; junction bases not matched to a gene: 3. Germline V CDR1 and CDR2: ENHRY, SYGVKD. This CDR3 is 12 amino acids long. For the CDR3, the DNA is TGTGCCATCGGACTAGCAGTCAATGAGCAGTTCTTC. Translating gives CAIGLAVNEQFF.

CDR3 amino acids: CASSQDPAGGTDTQYF. DNA of the CDR3: TGCGCCAGCAGCCAAGATCCGGCGGGAGGCACAGATACGCAGTATTTT. The rearrangement uses TRBV4-1 and TRBJ2-3, with TRBD2 matching 7 bases. V shed 0 bases and J 1 base; nucleotides not matched to a gene: 4. CDR3 length equals 16 residues. CDR1 is MGHRA, CDR2 YSYEKL, per germline.

The chain recombines TRBV6-5 with TRBJ2-1; a possible D gene is TRBD2 (6 bases). Germline V lookup: CDR1 MNHEY, CDR2 SVGAGI. The CDR3 covers 14 residues. The V end lost 7 bases, the J end lost 8 bases, and 18 bases lay between the germline ends. CDR3 protein: CASNRLGGNDEQFF. In nucleotides, the CDR3 is TGTGCCAGCAATCGACTAGGAGGGAACGATGAGCAGTTCTTC.

The V gene is TRBV11-3, the J gene TRBJ2-7; the match to TRBD1 covers 9 bases. In germline, CDR1 is SGHNT, CDR2 YENEEA. The CDR3 is made up of 19 amino acids. The junction had 16 bases not matched to a gene; V was cut back by 1 base and J by 3 bases. For the CDR3, the DNA is TGTGCCAGCAGCTTAGTACGTTGGGGCATGACAGGGGGGGACTACGAGCAGTACTTC. Translation: CASSLVRWGMTGGDYEQYF.

V gene TRBV5-1 combines with J gene TRBJ2-5; 9 bases are a match to TRBD2. With V trimmed by 0 bases and J by 4 bases, 7 bases remained unmatched. The CDR3 runs to 16 residues. Germline loops: CDR1 SGHRS, CDR2 YFSETQ. The CDR3 spells CASSLGVAGVAETQYF. Written as DNA, the CDR3 is TGCGCCAGCAGCTTGGGGGTAGCGGGAGTCGCAGAGACCCAGTACTTC.

The rearrangement links TRBV11-1 to TRBJ2-7; D may be TRBD2 (6 bases). The CDR3 spans 14 residues. Germline CDR1 SGHAT, CDR2 FQDESV (reference sequence). Trimming cost V 4 bases and J 6 bases, with 16 bases left between them. CDR3 nucleotides: TGTGCCAGCAGCTCCGGGACTCAATTCGGCGAGCAGTACTTC. Its translation: CASSSGTQFGEQYF.

The gene calls are TRBV7-9 and TRBJ1-1; D gene ambiguous. The CDR3 totals 14 residues. CDR1 is SEHNR, CDR2 FQNEAQ, per germline (reference sequence). V gave up 5 bases and J gave up 1 base, with 11 bases separating them. The CDR3 sequence: CASSHAYRNTEAFF. The CDR3 bases are TGTGCCAGCAGCCACGCCTACAGGAACACTGAAGCTTTCTTT.

The chain employs TRBV5-6 and TRBJ2-2, with D perhaps TRBD1 (5 bases). The CDR3 sequence is 18 residues long. Germline V lookup: CDR1 SGHDT, CDR2 YYEEEE. V was clipped by 3 bases and J by 0 bases, with 18 bases between them. The CDR3 sequence: CASSSLDRFKPNTGELFF. CDR3 nucleotide sequence: TGTGCCAGCAGCTCGCTAGACAGATTTAAACCGAACACCGGGGAGCTGTTTTTT.

The chain recombines TRBV18 with TRBJ2-7, with D unresolved. The CDR3 length is 14 residues. With 0 bases removed from V and 3 bases from J, the gap between germline ends came to 9 bases. CDR1 and CDR2 (germline): KGHSH, LQKENI. DNA of the CDR3: TGTGCCAGCTCACCACCGTTCCGGGTCTACGAGCAGTACTTC. Protein sequence: CASSPPFRVYEQYF.

This chain links TRBV4-1 with TRBJ2-5, with 15 bases lining up with TRBD2. The CDR3 is 19 residues long. The germline gives CDR1 MGHRA, CDR2 YSYEKL. The J segment lost 4 bases and the V segment lost 2 bases, leaving 11 bases of the junction unmatched. CDR3 protein: CASSQYPGLAGGDGETQYF. The CDR3, as DNA: TGCGCCAGCAGCCAATATCCGGGACTAGCGGGAGGTGACGGAGAGACCCAGTACTTC.

The chain links TRBV6-4 to TRBJ1-5, with D maybe TRBD1 (6 bases). Germline lookup yields CDR1 MRHNA and CDR2 SNTAGT. Trimming took 3 bases from V and 9 from J, leaving 12 bases between them. This CDR3 has 13 amino acids. In nucleotides, the CDR3 is TGTGCCAGCAGTGAGGGACACCCCGGGCCCCAGCATTTT. Amino acids: CASSEGHPGPQHF.

The chain joins TRBV13 to TRBJ2-7, with a tentative D call TRBD2 (5 bases). V was trimmed by 2 bases and J by 6 bases, leaving 11 bases between them. From germline, CDR1 is PRHDT and CDR2 FYEKMQ (reference sequence). This CDR3 region has 13 residues. The CDR3 DNA is TGTGCCAGCAGCTTATATATAGGGAGCGAGCAGTACTTC. This translates into CASSLYIGSEQYF.